Listed below are T cell receptor beta chains from one sample, sequenced in a study of shared clonotypes between healthy human individuals. Sequencing was performed with immunoSEQ multiplex PCR; in TCRdb, only in-frame clones are kept and a portion is missing. The profile shows around 2,000,000 clones, approximately 94% of them singletons. Material for sequencing was naive CD8+ T cells from PBMCs. The origin of the receptors is a man aged 18 to 30 in good health. Some clones in this sample may be carry-over from other donors' samples. The conserved cysteine and the conserved F or W are not part of the CDR3 here. The D gene is left open where the match is weak.

d_call j_call v_call cdr3_aa
. TRBJ1-1 TRBV5-1 ASSLYPGPRQRLPNTEAF
TRBD2 TRBJ2-3 TRBV9 ASSVRGLGFDTQY
. TRBJ1-2 TRBV5-1 ASSWWGDDSQVGYT
TRBD2 TRBJ2-1 TRBV11-2 ASSLGLAVGNEQF
TRBD1 TRBJ1-4 TRBV9 ASRTQDRGGEKLF
. TRBJ1-5 TRBV4-1 ASSRGGDYQPQH
TRBD1 TRBJ2-1 TRBV5-1 ASSSGQGAYNEQF
TRBD1 TRBJ2-7 TRBV6-1 ASKSSGTGVYEQY
. TRBJ2-6 TRBV28 ASKWAAGANVLT
. TRBJ2-5 TRBV7-9 ASSSTTSGAQETQY
TRBD2 TRBJ2-3 TRBV19 ATDLGGRVGGTDTQY
TRBD1 TRBJ2-5 TRBV7-8 ASSLRTGRETQY
. TRBJ2-7 TRBV7-9 ASSLWADASYEQY
. TRBJ1-5 TRBV25-1 ASSGGRGQPQH
. TRBJ1-2 TRBV7-9 ASSPPRDGGYGCT
. TRBJ2-2 TRBV7-9 ASSLEVGGRNTGELF
. TRBJ2-7 TRBV27 ASSPTTGVQDEQY
. TRBJ2-3 TRBV9 ASSGGAGSSTDTQY
TRBD2 TRBJ2-5 TRBV7-9 ASSPTWTSGRGETQY
TRBD1 TRBJ2-1 TRBV4-3 ASSLDRASYNEQF
. TRBJ1-2 TRBV9 ASSVGFRGILNGYT
. TRBJ1-5 TRBV28 ASSSSRVRGQPQH
. TRBJ2-3 TRBV27 ASKSIRDIYTDTQY
TRBD2 TRBJ2-7 TRBV7-7 ASSLGLAGVEQY
TRBD1 TRBJ1-2 TRBV7-9 ASSVDRDYGYT
. TRBJ1-5 TRBV6-5 ASGTLLQPQH
. TRBJ2-7 TRBV28 ASSPMTRPYEQY
. TRBJ1-2 TRBV11-2 ASSPLPGQPIYT
TRBD2 TRBJ2-3 TRBV11-2 ASSRLAGAGTDTQY
TRBD2 TRBJ2-3 TRBV30 AWSVSSGRTDTQY
TRBD1 TRBJ2-7 TRBV5-6 ASSHDRGEQY
TRBD2 TRBJ2-3 TRBV29-1 SVDGLAGFTDTQY
. TRBJ2-1 TRBV7-2 ASSSRIGGTPEQF
. TRBJ1-1 TRBV5-1 ASSSPLQGVNTEAF
. TRBJ2-7 TRBV25-1 ASSASYEQY
TRBD1 TRBJ1-2 TRBV29-1 SVDETGNGYT
TRBD2 TRBJ2-7 TRBV11-2 ASSFPGLAGYEQY
TRBD1 TRBJ2-3 TRBV5-6 ASSLDRTGTARDTQY
TRBD1 TRBJ2-2 TRBV4-1 ASSRGDSPNTGELF
TRBD2 TRBJ2-5 TRBV4-1 ASSQDWGGKYQETQY
TRBD2 TRBJ2-5 TRBV10-1 ASSDRLAGGVKTQY
TRBD1 TRBJ1-4 TRBV5-1 ASSQGEFNEKLF
TRBD1 TRBJ1-2 TRBV28 ASRSGTGTSPWYGYT
. TRBJ1-1 TRBV2 ASSQEAF
. TRBJ2-1 TRBV6-5 ASTSDTYNEQF
TRBD1 TRBJ2-1 TRBV9 ASSVTGADHHEQF
. TRBJ2-7 TRBV7-9 ASRGTVGYEQY
. TRBJ2-5 TRBV7-2 ASSLFPDTRETQY
. TRBJ1-1 TRBV6-6 ASSYQGEYTEAF
. TRBJ2-7 TRBV19 ASSMDHTNYEQY
TRBD1 TRBJ1-4 TRBV28 ASSFIVQGGEKLF